These 20 T cell receptor beta chains were all obtained from the same sample, sequenced in a study of immune heterogeneity within non-small cell lung tumors. Multiplex PCR was performed with 32 V and 13 J primers, and it amplified TCR beta CDR3. TCRdb itself ran the multiplex PCR reads through MiXCR, one entry per CDR3 protein. The data contain about 21,000 distinct CDR3 sequences, about 29% of them seen just once; the ten biggest clones take up around 4.4%. The template for each sample was 600 ng of genomic DNA, which had been extracted from bulk tumor tissue. During surgery, several far-apart biopsies were obtained from every primary tumor. Curative surgery was performed on patients who had untreated, newly diagnosed non-small cell lung cancer. Sequenced material: lung tumor tissue. The origin of the receptors is a man aged 35-49 years with non-small cell lung cancer.

In the case of this clonotype: Sequence at one end of the junction differs from germline and may be a read error. J is TRBJ2-2 and V is TRBV15; 13 bases agree with TRBD2. CDR1 and CDR2 (germline): LNHNV, YYDKDF (reference sequence). This CDR3 has 15 residues. CDR3 sequence reads: CDTSARTSGSGELFF. In DNA form, the CDR3 reads TGTGACACCAGCGCCCGGACTAGCGGGAGCGGGGAGCTGTTTTTT.

By share, this clonotype counts as medium-sized. The CDR3 spells CASRRGDTGELFF. The CDR3 coding sequence is TGTGCCAGCAGGAGGGGGGACACCGGGGAGCTGTTTTTT. This chain joins TRBV6-1 and TRBJ2-2; D might be TRBD1 or TRBD2, each matching 6 bases. Germline V gene lookup returns CDR1 MNHNS and CDR2 SASEGT. V shed 6 bases and J shed 3 bases, with 8 bases lying between them. The CDR3 has 13 amino acids.

This clonotype was seen repeatedly, ten times or more. The chain combines TRBV6-2 or TRBV6-3 with TRBJ2-7; D gene uncertain. The germline gives CDR1 MNHEY, CDR2 SVGEGT. CDR3 length equals 12 residues. The germline V and J ends were trimmed by 1 base and 7 bases, with 8 bases remaining between them. The CDR3, as DNA: TGTGCCAGCAGTTACTGGGGTCAAGAGCAGTACTTC. Amino acid sequence: CASSYWGQEQYF.

This chain links TRBV20-1 with TRBJ2-1; 7 bases agree with TRBD1. The germline V gene encodes CDR1 DFQATT and CDR2 SNEGSKA (reference sequence). The CDR3 is 12 residues long. J was trimmed by 8 bases and V by 6 bases; bases with no gene match: 7. As DNA, the CDR3 is TGCAGTGCAGTGGACAGGTACCATGAGCAGTTCTTC. Translating gives CSAVDRYHEQFF.

The chain has TRBV7-9 and TRBJ2-7; 9 bases fit TRBD1. The CDR3 consists of 15 residues. Unmatched junction bases numbered 3, after V lost 1 base and J lost 2 bases. Germline V lookup: CDR1 SEHNR, CDR2 FQNEAQ (reference sequence). The CDR3 DNA follows: TGTGCCAGCAGCTTAGAGTGGACAGGGGCCTACGAGCAGTACTTC. Amino acids: CASSLEWTGAYEQYF. Full variable domain (remainder filled in from reference TRBV7-9 and TRBJ2-7): DTGVSQNPRHKITKRGQNVTFRCDPISEHNRLYWYRQTLGQGPEFLTYFQNEAQLEKSRLLSDRFSAERPKGSFSTLEIQRTEQGDSAMYLCASSLEWTGAYEQYFGPGTRLTVT.

This clonotype was counted a single time. A much larger clonotype is one base distant, so this may be a read error. V and J are TRBV27 and TRBJ1-4; D call uncertain. This CDR3 contains 15 residues. Germline-derived CDR1 and CDR2 are MNHEY and SMNVEV (reference sequence). Written as DNA, the CDR3 is TGTGCCGGCAGTTTATTAGGCCTACGAAATGAAAAACTGTTTTTT. This translates into CAGSLLGLRNEKLFF.

This chain joins TRBV7-8 and TRBJ2-1, with D perhaps TRBD1 (6 bases). This CDR3 contains 15 residues. The germline V gene has CDR1 SGHVS and CDR2 FQNEAQ. V lost 2 bases and J 4 bases, leaving 12 bases between the germline ends. The CDR3 here is CASSLKAQGYNEQFF. In nucleotides, the CDR3 is TGTGCCAGCAGCTTAAAGGCACAGGGTTACAATGAGCAGTTCTTC.

Many counts were recorded for this clonotype. The chain has TRBV5-1 and TRBJ2-6; D is uncertain. CDR1 and CDR2 from the germline V gene are SGHRS and YFSETQ. With 0 bases removed from V and 2 bases from J, the gap between germline ends came to 6 bases. The CDR3 is 15 amino acids. The CDR3 loop reads CASSLDNPGANVLTF. The DNA for the CDR3 is TGCGCCAGCAGCTTGGACAACCCTGGGGCCAACGTCCTGACTTTC.

The chain links TRBV20-1 to TRBJ1-5, with D tentatively TRBD1 (6 bases). Trimming removed 4 bases from V and 1 base from J, with 11 bases in between. Per the germline V gene, CDR1 is DFQATT and CDR2 is SNEGSKA (reference sequence). The CDR3 is 14 amino acids. CDR3 DNA: TGCAGTGCTACCGCAGGGGCGAGCAATCAGCCCCAGCATTTT. Its translation: CSATAGASNQPQHF.

This clonotype was detected many times. The chain combines TRBV6-1 with TRBJ1-2, with 7 bases identical to TRBD1. CDR1 MNHNS and CDR2 SASEGT come from the germline V gene. This CDR3 comprises 12 residues. V dropped 5 bases and J dropped 8; count of bases not matched to a gene: 5. The CDR3 loop reads CASSPRGQGYTF. The CDR3 nucleotides read TGTGCCAGCAGTCCTAGGGGACAGGGCTACACCTTC.

Worth noting for this clonotype: The junction differs from germline at one of its ends, possibly a read error. The chain combines TRBV20-1 with TRBJ1-4, with a tentative D call TRBD1 (5 bases). In germline, CDR1 is DFQATT, CDR2 SNEGSKA (reference sequence). This CDR3 is built from 13 residues. Here the CDR3 reads CSASGATNEILFF. DNA for the CDR3: TGCAGTGCGAGCGGGGCAACTAATGAAATACTGTTTTTT.

As concerns this clonotype: One end of the junction is discordant with germline, which a read error may explain. The V gene is TRBV19, the J gene TRBJ2-2, with D unresolved. From germline, CDR1 is LNHDA and CDR2 SQIVND (reference sequence). The CDR3 sequence is 13 residues long. The DNA for the CDR3 is TGTTCCAGTAGTATCCCAAGCACCTGGGAGCTGTTTTTT. Translated: CSSSIPSTWELFF.

This clonotype was found a few times. This may come from a read error, since a much larger clone is one base off. This sequence joins TRBV4-2 and TRBJ2-1; possible D gene TRBD1, 5 bases. From germline, CDR1 is LGHNA and CDR2 YNFKEQ. The CDR3 extends over 12 amino acids. The CDR3 reads CGSSHERGEQFF. The CDR3 DNA follows: TGTGGCAGCAGCCACGAAAGGGGTGAGCAGTTCTTC.

By sample fraction, this clonotype is medium-sized. V and J are TRBV19 and TRBJ2-7; 7 bases line up with TRBD2. The CDR3 has 15 amino acids. The germline CDR1 and CDR2 sequences are LNHDA and SQIVND (reference sequence). With 2 bases clipped from V and 3 bases from J, the junction kept 7 bases outside the gene matches. The CDR3 region is CASSINARTSYEQYF. The CDR3 region has the DNA TGTGCCAGTAGTATAAATGCCCGGACTAGCTACGAGCAGTACTTC. The full variable domain, with the rest looked up from reference TRBV19 and TRBJ2-7, is DGGITQSPKYLFRKEGQNVTLSCEQNLNHDAMYWYRQDPGQGLRLIYYSQIVNDFQKGDIAEGYSVSREKKESFPLTVTSAQKNPTAFYLCASSINARTSYEQYFGPGTRLTVT.

This clonotype came up a few times. V gene TRBV7-9 combines with J gene TRBJ2-5; maybe TRBD2 (5 bases). Germline V gene sequence: CDR1 SEHNR, CDR2 FQNEAQ (reference sequence). V lost 4 bases, J lost 5 bases, and 14 bases lay in between. The CDR3 is 14 amino acids. CDR3 in amino acids: CASSSSLGRETQYF. For the CDR3, the DNA is TGTGCCAGCAGCTCTAGCCTGGGCCGGGAGACCCAGTACTTC.

This clonotype was counted only a few times. V usage is TRBV5-1 and J usage is TRBJ1-6; 11 bases map to TRBD1. The V and J ends lost 2 bases and 8 bases, in that order; junction bases with no gene match: 6. This CDR3 region has 16 residues. The germline CDR1 and CDR2 sequences are SGHRS and YFSETQ. The CDR3 nucleotides are TGCGCCAGCAGCTTACGGACAGGGGGCTTGGATTCACCCCTCCACTTT. Amino acids: CASSLRTGGLDSPLHF. Full variable domain (rest looked up from reference TRBV5-1 and TRBJ1-6): KAGVTQTPRYLIKTRGQQVTLSCSPISGHRSVSWYQQTPGQGLQFLFEYFSETQRNKGNFPGRFSGRQFSNSRSEMNVSTLELGDSALYLCASSLRTGGLDSPLHFGNGTRLTVT.

This clonotype has at least ten counts. The chain recombines TRBV6-1 with TRBJ2-7, with 10 bases identical to TRBD1. Germline V gene lookup returns CDR1 MNHNS and CDR2 SASEGT. There are 14 residues in the CDR3. V gave up 5 bases and J gave up 5 bases; unmatched junction bases: 6. CDR3 in DNA: TGTGCCAGCAGTCCCGGGACAGGGGACAACGAGCAGTACTTC. Protein: CASSPGTGDNEQYF.

In regard to this clonotype: Being one base from a much bigger clone, this may be a read error. In DNA, the CDR3 is TGCAGTTCTAGCGATGGGCTCGAGCAGTACTTC. Its translation is CSSSDGLEQYF. J is TRBJ2-7 and V is TRBV20-1; D might be TRBD2 (6 bases). This CDR3 has 11 amino acids. Germline V lookup: CDR1 DFQATT, CDR2 SNEGSKA (reference sequence).

Many counts were recorded for this clonotype. V usage is TRBV14 and J usage is TRBJ1-2, with 9 bases lining up with TRBD1. Per germline, CDR1 SGHDN and CDR2 FVKESK. Trimming at V came to 0 bases and at J to 4 bases, leaving 3 bases not matched to a gene. The CDR3 sequence is 15 residues long. The CDR3 DNA is TGTGCCAGCAGCCAAGATGTACAGGGGGCCTATGGCTACACCTTC. It specifies CASSQDVQGAYGYTF.

About this clonotype itself: It may be a read error: a sequence one base away is much more abundant. The chain joins TRBV12-3 or TRBV12-4 to TRBJ1-2; possibly TRBD1 for D (6 bases). The CDR3 covers 14 residues. V was pared by 6 bases and J by 2 bases, with 13 bases between. The CDR3 reads CASSTPGENYGYTF. CDR3 nucleotides: TGTGCCAGCAGCACTCCAGGGGAGAACTATGGCTACACCTTC.